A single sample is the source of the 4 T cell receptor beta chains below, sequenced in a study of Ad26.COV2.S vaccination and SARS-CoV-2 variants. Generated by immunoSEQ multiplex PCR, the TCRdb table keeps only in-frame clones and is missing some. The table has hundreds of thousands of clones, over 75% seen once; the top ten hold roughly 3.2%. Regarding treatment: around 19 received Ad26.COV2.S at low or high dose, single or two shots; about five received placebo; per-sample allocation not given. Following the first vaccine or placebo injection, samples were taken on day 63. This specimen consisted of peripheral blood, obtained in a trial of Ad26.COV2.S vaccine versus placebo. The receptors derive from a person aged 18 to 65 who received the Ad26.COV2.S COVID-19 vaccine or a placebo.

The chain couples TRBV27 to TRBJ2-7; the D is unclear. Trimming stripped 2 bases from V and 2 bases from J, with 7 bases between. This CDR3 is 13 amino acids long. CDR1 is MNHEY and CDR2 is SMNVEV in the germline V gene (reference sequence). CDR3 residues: CASSLDGPYEQYF. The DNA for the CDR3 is TGTGCCAGCAGTTTAGACGGACCCTACGAGCAGTACTTC.

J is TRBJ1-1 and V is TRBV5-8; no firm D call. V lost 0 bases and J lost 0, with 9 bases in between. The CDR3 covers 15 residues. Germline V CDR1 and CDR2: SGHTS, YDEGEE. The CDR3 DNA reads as TGTGCCAGCAGCTTGGGCGTCGCAGTGAACACTGAAGCTTTCTTT. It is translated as CASSLGVAVNTEAFF.

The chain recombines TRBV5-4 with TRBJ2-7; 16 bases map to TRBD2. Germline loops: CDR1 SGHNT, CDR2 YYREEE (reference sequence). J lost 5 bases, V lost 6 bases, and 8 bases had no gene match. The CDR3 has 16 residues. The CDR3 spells CASKVGTSGGADEQYF. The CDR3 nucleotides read TGTGCCAGCAAAGTGGGGACTAGCGGGGGGGCCGACGAGCAGTACTTC.

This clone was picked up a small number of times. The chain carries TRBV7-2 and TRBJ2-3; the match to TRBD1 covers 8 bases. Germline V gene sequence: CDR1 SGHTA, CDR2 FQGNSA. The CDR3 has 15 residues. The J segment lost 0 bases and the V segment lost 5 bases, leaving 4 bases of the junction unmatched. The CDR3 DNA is TGTGCCAGCAGCCCGACAGGGGAGAGCACAGATACGCAGTATTTT. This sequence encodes CASSPTGESTDTQYF.